These 8 T cell receptor beta chains originate from one sample sequenced in a study of response to subunit inactivated influenza vaccine. TCRdb ran MiXCR on the RT-PCR reads and lists one entry per CDR3 protein. The table has 530,000 or so distinct CDR3 sequences, 12% seen once. Sequenced material: PBMCs from blood, taken on the day of vaccination. These TCRs come from a man over 45 who received an inactivated influenza vaccine.

This clonotype came up a few times. The chain employs TRBV20-1 and TRBJ2-5; tentatively, D is TRBD1 or TRBD2 (5 bases each). This CDR3 is 15 amino acids long. Germline V gene data show CDR1 as DFQATT and CDR2 as SNEGSKA (reference sequence). The V gene lost 0 bases and the J gene lost 1 base, with 12 bases spanning the gap. The CDR3 region has the DNA TGCAGTGCTAGAGATTGGGGGACCTTCCAAGAGACCCAGTACTTC. It encodes CSARDWGTFQETQYF.

This clonotype was detected a few times. The J gene is TRBJ2-7, the V gene TRBV4-2; no definite D call. V shed 6 bases and J shed 0 bases, with 15 bases lying between them. The CDR3 is 15 amino acids. Germline V gene data show CDR1 as LGHNA and CDR2 as YNFKEQ. Here the CDR3 DNA reads TGTGCCAGCAGTCCGCAGGTTTTTAGCTCCTACGAGCAGTACTTC. Protein: CASSPQVFSSYEQYF.

This clonotype has a handful of counts. This chain connects TRBV30 to TRBJ2-1; the match to TRBD1 covers 8 bases. This CDR3 has 14 residues. The germline V gene encodes CDR1 GTSNPN and CDR2 SVGIG (reference sequence). V trimming: 3 bases; J trimming: 5 bases; junction bases outside the gene matches: 6. The DNA of the CDR3 is TGTGCCTGGAGGGCCGGGACAGGCAACAATGAGCAGTTCTTC. Amino acids: CAWRAGTGNNEQFF.

This clonotype was detected a few times. V usage is TRBV4-2 and J usage is TRBJ2-5; 14 nucleotides agree with TRBD2. The CDR3 sequence is 17 residues long. J gave up 1 base and V 1 base, and 2 bases lay outside the gene matches. Germline V CDR1 and CDR2: LGHNA, YNFKEQ. CDR3 in amino acids: CASSQVTSGGGQETQYF. DNA of the CDR3: TGTGCCAGCAGCCAAGTGACTAGCGGGGGGGGCCAAGAGACCCAGTACTTC.

This clonotype was found a few times. This sequence joins TRBV6-1 and TRBJ2-7; 11 bases fit TRBD2. The CDR3 sequence is 15 residues long. V gave up 8 bases and J gave up 3 bases; unmatched junction bases: 9. The germline CDR1 and CDR2 sequences are MNHNS and SASEGT. The CDR3 is CASRLVAGGLYEQYF. DNA of the CDR3: TGTGCCAGCCGATTAGTAGCGGGAGGGCTCTACGAGCAGTACTTC.

Many counts were recorded for this clonotype. The genes are TRBV20-1 and TRBJ2-5, with TRBD2 matching 7 bases. Germline lookup yields CDR1 DFQATT and CDR2 SNEGSKA (reference sequence). V dropped 4 bases and J dropped 5; count of bases not matched to a gene: 13. CDR3 length: 15 residues. The CDR3 loop reads CSAINMAGVQETQYF. The CDR3 nucleotides are TGCAGTGCTATCAATATGGCGGGGGTGCAGGAGACCCAGTACTTC.

The chain has TRBV12-3 or TRBV12-4 and TRBJ2-1; D unclear. The V end was cut by 3 bases, the J end by 4 bases, with 7 bases between. The CDR3 totals 13 residues. The CDR3 here is CASSFSPYNEQFF. CDR3 DNA: TGTGCCAGCAGTTTCTCACCGTACAATGAGCAGTTCTTC.

This clonotype was detected only a few times. The V and J genes are TRBV19 and TRBJ2-3; 7 bases align to TRBD1. In germline, CDR1 is LNHDA, CDR2 SQIVND (reference sequence). Trimming at V came to 5 bases and at J to 0 bases, leaving 11 bases not matched to a gene. The CDR3 loop spans 17 amino acids. This chain's CDR3 is CASSRQGIFGSTDTQYF. CDR3 sequence (DNA): TGTGCCAGTAGTCGACAGGGAATCTTCGGTAGCACAGATACGCAGTATTTT.